These 14 T cell receptor beta chains were sequenced from one sample in a study of blood T cell repertoires in COVID-19. Sequenced by immunoSEQ multiplex PCR; TCRdb stores in-frame clones only, minus some. The sample includes roughly 69,000 clones, around 80% of them seen just once. The specimen sequenced was peripheral blood. The receptors were sampled from a man in his fifties or sixties with COVID-19, enrolled during active disease.

This chain joins TRBV5-1 and TRBJ2-7, with D possibly being TRBD1 (6 bases). The V gene lost 1 base and the J gene lost 0 bases, with 8 bases spanning the gap. Germline CDR1 and CDR2: SGHRS and YFSETQ. The CDR3 runs 14 residues. CDR3: CASSLKDSSYEQYF. The DNA for the CDR3 is TGCGCCAGCAGCTTGAAGGACAGCTCCTACGAGCAGTACTTC.

This chain joins TRBV5-1 and TRBJ2-5; D is undetermined. Per germline, CDR1 SGHRS and CDR2 YFSETQ. This CDR3 is 11 amino acids long. V was trimmed by 2 bases and J by 5 bases, leaving 4 bases between them. The chain's CDR3 is CASSFAETQYF. DNA of the CDR3: TGCGCCAGCAGCTTCGCGGAGACCCAGTACTTC.

The chain is built from TRBV4-2 and TRBJ1-2; 7 nucleotides line up with TRBD1. This CDR3 spans 15 amino acids. Germline V gene lookup returns CDR1 LGHNA and CDR2 YNFKEQ. The trim removed 1 base at V and 7 bases at J, leaving 9 bases unmatched. The CDR3: CASSQVTGATSGYTF. CDR3 coding DNA: TGTGCCAGCAGCCAAGTTACAGGGGCCACTAGTGGCTACACCTTC.

The gene calls are TRBV7-3 and TRBJ1-1, with 7 bases identical to TRBD1. This CDR3 has 13 residues. CDR1 is SGHTA and CDR2 is FQGTGA in the germline V gene. J lost 5 bases, V lost 5 bases, and 5 bases had no gene match. The CDR3 DNA reads TGTGCCAGCAGCCCCCAGGGGGATACTGAAGCTTTCTTT. Residues: CASSPQGDTEAFF.

The chain has TRBV6-2 or TRBV6-3 and TRBJ1-1; a possible D gene is TRBD1 (5 bases). The V gene lost 2 bases and the J gene lost 4 bases, with 8 bases spanning the gap. CDR1 and CDR2 from the germline V gene are MNHEY and SVGEGT. The CDR3 sequence is 13 residues long. CDR3 protein: CASSYVGATEAFF. CDR3 DNA: TGTGCCAGCAGTTACGTAGGGGCCACTGAAGCTTTCTTT.

The sample holds one count of this clone. This chain connects TRBV11-1 to TRBJ2-5; 8 bases are a match to TRBD1. V lost 5 bases and J lost 5; bases outside the gene matches: 7. The CDR3 is made up of 14 amino acids. CDR1 and CDR2 (germline): SGHAT, FQDESV (reference sequence). CDR3 sequence: CASSPGQGLETQYF. The CDR3 DNA reads TGTGCCAGCAGCCCAGGACAGGGATTGGAGACCCAGTACTTC.

The chain couples TRBV5-1 to TRBJ2-7, with 9 bases matching TRBD1. With V trimmed by 4 bases and J by 1 base, 3 bases remained unmatched. This CDR3 region has 14 residues. Germline CDR1 is SGHRS and CDR2 is YFSETQ. In DNA form, the CDR3 reads TGCGCCAGCAGCCCAGGGACAGGGTCCTACGAGCAGTACTTC. This gives the protein CASSPGTGSYEQYF.

The chain couples TRBV4-3 to TRBJ1-4; no reliable D call. The CDR3 totals 15 residues. Germline CDR1 LGHNA, CDR2 YSLEER. Trimming stripped 1 base from V and 7 bases from J, with 13 bases between. CDR3 in DNA: TGCGCCAGCAGCCAAGGAGGCCAGAAGCCTGAAAAACTGTTTTTT. Translated: CASSQGGQKPEKLFF.

This clone was recorded a few times. The rearrangement joins TRBV3-1 (or the pseudogene TRBV3-2) to TRBJ1-2; 9 nucleotides agree with TRBD1. The CDR3 covers 14 residues. Germline lookup yields CDR1 LGHDT and CDR2 YNNKEL (reference sequence). V shed 4 bases and J 4 bases; nucleotides not matched to a gene: 4. CDR3 coding DNA: TGTGCCAGCAGCCCACCGGGACAGGGCTATGGCTACACCTTC. Its translation: CASSPPGQGYGYTF.

J is TRBJ2-5 and V is TRBV9; 13 bases are a match to TRBD2. Trimming removed 2 bases from V and 5 bases from J; junction bases left unmatched: 0. This CDR3 comprises 14 residues. Germline V CDR1 and CDR2: SGDLS, YYNGEE. In DNA form, the CDR3 reads TGTGCCAGCAGCGTGGGACTAGCGGGGGAGACCCAGTACTTC. Protein sequence: CASSVGLAGETQYF.

The chain couples TRBV4-2 to TRBJ2-7; 16 nucleotides match TRBD2. Trimming cost V 4 bases and J 4 bases; bases outside gene matches: 4. The CDR3 length is 16 residues. In germline, CDR1 is LGHNA, CDR2 YNFKEQ. CDR3 residues: CASSPGTSGGGYEQYF. CDR3 sequence (DNA): TGTGCCAGCAGCCCAGGGACTAGCGGGGGGGGATACGAGCAGTACTTC.

The chain couples TRBV2 to TRBJ1-6, with 7 bases matching TRBD1. This CDR3 has 14 residues. The J segment lost 7 bases and the V segment lost 6 bases, leaving 6 bases of the junction unmatched. Looked up from germline, CDR1 is SNHLY and CDR2 is FYNNEI. CDR3 region: CASSNRGFNSPLHF. The CDR3 DNA reads as TGTGCCAGCAGCAACAGGGGTTTCAATTCACCCCTCCACTTT.

This clone is a singleton in its sample. The chain joins TRBV7-9 to TRBJ2-1; tentative D call: TRBD1 (7 bases). CDR1 is SEHNR and CDR2 is FQNEAQ in the germline V gene (reference sequence). The CDR3 covers 16 residues. Trimming removed 1 base at V and 7 bases at J, with 17 bases between. CDR3 amino acids: CASSLGGGTVFNEQFF. The CDR3 DNA sequence: TGTGCCAGCAGCTTAGGCGGCGGGACAGTATTTAATGAGCAGTTCTTC.

The rearrangement joins TRBV19 to TRBJ2-7, with 9 bases fitting TRBD2. CDR3 length: 14 residues. Germline CDR1 is LNHDA and CDR2 is SQIVND (reference sequence). Trimming took 6 bases from V and 2 from J; bases not matched to a gene: 5. The CDR3 region is CASSSGGLPYEQYF. Written as DNA, the CDR3 is TGTGCCAGTAGCAGCGGGGGGTTACCCTACGAGCAGTACTTC. Full variable domain (rest looked up from reference TRBV19 and TRBJ2-7): DGGITQSPKYLFRKEGQNVTLSCEQNLNHDAMYWYRQDPGQGLRLIYYSQIVNDFQKGDIAEGYSVSREKKESFPLTVTSAQKNPTAFYLCASSSGGLPYEQYFGPGTRLTVT.